This entry lists 27 T cell receptor beta chains sequenced from one sample in a study of cytotoxic CD8 clonotypes in ibrutinib-treated CLL. Data came from immunoSEQ multiplex PCR; TCRdb stores just in-frame clones and leaves some out. The data contain over 100,000 clones, approximately 56% of them singletons. The sequencing here drew on PBMCs, taken after 24 months of ibrutinib treatment. Every receptor here comes from a human donor with chronic lymphocytic leukemia.

This chain uses TRBV5-6 with TRBJ1-2; no definite D call. Germline V gene lookup returns CDR1 SGHDT and CDR2 YYEEEE. The CDR3 is made up of 12 amino acids. V gave up 2 bases and J gave up 6 bases, with 8 bases separating them. The CDR3 reads CASSFREDGYTF. CDR3 DNA sequence: TGTGCCAGCAGCTTCCGGGAGGATGGCTACACCTTC.

The CDR3 sequence is CASSLDSPLHF. In DNA form, the CDR3 reads TGTGCCAGCAGCCTGGATTCACCCCTCCACTTT. This chain uses TRBV5-5 with TRBJ1-6; D is ambiguous. The CDR3 runs 11 residues. Trimming pared 4 bases from V and 8 bases from J, leaving 4 bases between. Looked up from germline, CDR1 is SGHKS and CDR2 is YYEKEE (reference sequence).

This chain uses TRBV5-4 with TRBJ2-7, with 7 nucleotides matching TRBD1. The germline V gene encodes CDR1 SGHNT and CDR2 YYREEE (reference sequence). This CDR3 is built from 16 residues. The V segment lost 3 bases and the J segment 3 bases; nucleotides outside the gene matches: 12. The CDR3 DNA reads as TGTGCCAGCAGCTCTAAGGAGCAGGGGGAGATCTACGAGCAGTACTTC. Its protein is CASSSKEQGEIYEQYF. Using reference TRBV5-4 and TRBJ2-7 for the parts outside the CDR3, the full variable domain is ETGVTQSPTHLIKTRGQQVTLRCSSQSGHNTVSWYQQALGQGPQFIFQYYREEENGRGNFPPRFSGLQFPNYSSELNVNALELDDSALYLCASSSKEQGEIYEQYFGPGTRLTVT.

The rearrangement links TRBV6-5 to TRBJ2-5; perhaps TRBD1 as D (6 bases). Trimming cost V 6 bases and J 4 bases, with 12 bases left between them. There are 13 residues in the CDR3. Germline CDR1 reads MNHEY; CDR2 reads SVGAGI. The CDR3 DNA reads as TGTGCCAGCAGCGAAGGGGGAGCAGAGACCCAGTACTTC. Protein: CASSEGGAETQYF.

CDR3 residues: CSVDKQGAGFYTF. Here the CDR3 DNA reads TGCAGCGTCGATAAACAGGGGGCGGGTTTCTACACCTTC. The rearrangement joins TRBV29-1 to TRBJ1-2; TRBD1 agrees at 9 bases. The CDR3 contains 13 residues. Germline CDR1 reads SQVTM; CDR2 reads ANQGSEA. Trimming took 6 bases from V and 10 from J; bases not matched to a gene: 12.

This clone was picked up a small number of times. The gene calls are TRBV7-9 and TRBJ2-1, with D possibly TRBD1 on 6 matching bases. The V gene's germline CDR1 is SEHNR and CDR2 FQNEAQ (reference sequence). V lost 5 bases, J lost 11 bases, and 13 bases lay in between. CDR3 length equals 12 residues. CDR3 sequence: CASSTDSPKQFF. The DNA for the CDR3 is TGTGCCAGCAGCACGGACAGCCCTAAGCAGTTCTTC.

The rearrangement joins TRBV29-1 to TRBJ2-1; no reliable D call. Trimming removed 4 bases from V and 10 bases from J, with 8 bases in between. CDR3 length: 10 residues. The germline V gene encodes CDR1 SQVTM and CDR2 ANQGSEA. CDR3 bases: TGCAGCGTTGGGTCGGGCGAGCAGTTCTTC. The encoded protein is CSVGSGEQFF.

This clone was seen only a few times. J is TRBJ2-5 and V is TRBV10-3; 7 bases agree with TRBD2. Trimming removed 3 bases from V and 0 bases from J; junction bases left unmatched: 4. The CDR3 covers 15 residues. Germline V gene sequence: CDR1 ENHRY, CDR2 SYGVKD. CDR3 residues: CAISEPGGNQETQYF. The CDR3 DNA follows: TGTGCCATCAGTGAACCCGGGGGGAACCAAGAGACCCAGTACTTC.

This chain joins TRBV9 and TRBJ2-1; the match to TRBD1 covers 7 bases. CDR1 and CDR2 (germline): SGDLS, YYNGEE. V lost 0 bases and J lost 8; bases outside the gene matches: 17. The CDR3 totals 18 residues. The chain's CDR3 is CASSVEVFLGQSVDEQFF. CDR3 sequence (DNA): TGTGCCAGCAGCGTAGAGGTTTTTTTGGGACAGTCGGTCGATGAGCAGTTCTTC.

This clone has only a few counts. The chain has TRBV30 and TRBJ1-6, with D unresolved. This CDR3 comprises 15 residues. Per germline, CDR1 GTSNPN and CDR2 SVGIG (reference sequence). The germline V and J ends were trimmed by 3 bases and 7 bases, with 16 bases remaining between them. The CDR3 region has the DNA TGTGCCTGGAGATTAAGGGCGCTGGGGAATTCACCCCTCCACTTT. It encodes CAWRLRALGNSPLHF.

The chain uses TRBV7-9 and TRBJ1-2; 10 bases map to TRBD1. Germline lookup yields CDR1 SEHNR and CDR2 FQNEAQ (reference sequence). J was trimmed by 8 bases and V by 5 bases; bases with no gene match: 8. This CDR3 has 14 residues. CDR3 nucleotides: TGTGCCAGCAGCCGCGAGGGACAGGGGAAGGGCTACACCTTC. It is translated as CASSREGQGKGYTF.

The V call is TRBV9, the J call TRBJ2-7; tentatively, D is TRBD1 (6 bases). The CDR3 is 16 amino acids. Trimming shortened V by 3 bases and J by 5 bases, and 21 bases separated the two germline ends. In germline, CDR1 is SGDLS, CDR2 YYNGEE. DNA for the CDR3: TGTGCCAGCAGCGGGCGGACCGGGACACCCGCCCACGAGCAGTACTTC. Translated: CASSGRTGTPAHEQYF. Full variable domain (missing parts from reference TRBV9 and TRBJ2-7): DSGVTQTPKHLITATGQRVTLRCSPRSGDLSVYWYQQSLDQGLQFLIQYYNGEERAKGNILERFSAQQFPDLHSELNLSSLELGDSALYFCASSGRTGTPAHEQYFGPGTRLTVT.

The chain uses TRBV5-6 and TRBJ1-2; 7 bases fit TRBD1. The germline V gene encodes CDR1 SGHDT and CDR2 YYEEEE. After removal of 1 base from V and 3 bases from J, the junction contained 6 bases not matched to a gene. This CDR3 comprises 15 residues. The CDR3 region has the DNA TGTGCCAGCAGCTTGAGACAGGGTGTGCACTATGGCTACACCTTC. Translating gives CASSLRQGVHYGYTF.

The chain recombines TRBV7-9 with TRBJ2-7; possibly TRBD1 or TRBD2 for D (5 bases each). The CDR3 is made up of 13 amino acids. Per germline, CDR1 SEHNR and CDR2 FQNEAQ (reference sequence). V shed 7 bases and J shed 7 bases, with 17 bases lying between them. For the CDR3, the DNA is TGTGCCAGCACCCCAGGGAATTCGGGGGAGCAGTACTTC. Its protein is CASTPGNSGEQYF.

The rearrangement links TRBV5-1 to TRBJ2-7, with 9 positions matching TRBD1. The V gene's germline CDR1 is SGHRS and CDR2 YFSETQ. The CDR3 runs to 14 residues. With 5 bases clipped from V and 6 bases from J, the junction kept 9 bases outside the gene matches. This CDR3 is CASSETGGSVEQYF. CDR3 sequence (DNA): TGCGCCAGCAGTGAGACAGGGGGATCGGTCGAGCAGTACTTC.

The V gene is TRBV5-4, the J gene TRBJ2-3; D tentatively reads TRBD1 or TRBD2 (5 bases each). Germline V gives CDR1 SGHNT, CDR2 YYREEE (reference sequence). Trimming removed 0 bases at V and 6 bases at J, with 11 bases between. This CDR3 is 14 amino acids long. The CDR3 bases are TGTGCCAGCAGCTTGGAGGGACCGAGGGATACGCAGTATTTT. It yields the protein CASSLEGPRDTQYF.

The V call is TRBV7-3, the J call TRBJ2-7, with 7 bases that match TRBD1. The CDR3 length is 15 residues. V lost 0 bases, J lost 2 bases, and 4 bases stayed unmatched. CDR1 is SGHTA and CDR2 is FQGTGA in the germline V gene. The CDR3 DNA is TGTGCCAGCAGCTTAACAGAGGGGGCAGCCTACGAGCAGTACTTC. It codes for CASSLTEGAAYEQYF.

The chain is built from TRBV18 and TRBJ2-2, with TRBD2 as a possible D gene (5 bases). Germline CDR1 is KGHSH and CDR2 is LQKENI. V lost 1 base and J lost 4, with 16 bases in between. This CDR3 comprises 17 residues. The CDR3 DNA follows: TGTGCCAGCTCACCACAGTCGGTATTCGGGGTCACCGGGGAGCTGTTTTTT. Translation gives CASSPQSVFGVTGELFF. Filled out from reference TRBV18 and TRBJ2-2, the complete variable domain reads NAGVMQNPRHLVRRRGQEARLRCSPMKGHSHVYWYRQLPEEGLKFMVYLQKENIIDESGMPKERFSAEFPKEGPSILRIQQVVRGDSAAYFCASSPQSVFGVTGELFFGEGSRLTVL.

The chain has TRBV4-3 and TRBJ2-3, with 9 bases fitting TRBD1. CDR1 LGHNA and CDR2 YSLEER come from the germline V gene. The CDR3 consists of 19 residues. V trimming: 0 bases; J trimming: 11 bases; junction bases outside the gene matches: 21. Here the CDR3 DNA reads TGCGCCAGCAGCCAAGATGCCCGACCCGGGACAGGGACCTTATCGGGGCAGTATTTT. Amino acids: CASSQDARPGTGTLSGQYF.

This clone was counted only a few times. The rearrangement uses TRBV28 and TRBJ1-1; D is unresolved. Germline-derived CDR1 and CDR2 are MDHEN and SYDVKM. The CDR3 extends over 10 amino acids. Trimming cost V 10 bases and J 4 bases, with 7 bases left between them. CDR3 sequence reads: CATMSTEAFF. CDR3 sequence (DNA): TGTGCCACCATGAGCACTGAAGCTTTCTTT.

This clone was detected a few times. The chain carries TRBV9 and TRBJ1-6; possible D gene TRBD1, 5 bases. The CDR3 contains 14 residues. Germline V CDR1 and CDR2: SGDLS, YYNGEE. V was pared by 2 bases and J by 6 bases, with 9 bases between. CDR3 bases: TGTGCCAGCAGCGTGTCGGGGGGTAATTCACCCCTCCACTTT. Amino acids: CASSVSGGNSPLHF.

The rearrangement uses TRBV2 and TRBJ2-5; perhaps TRBD1 as D (6 bases). The V end was cut by 5 bases, the J end by 5 bases, with 12 bases between. The CDR3 covers 13 residues. Per germline, CDR1 SNHLY and CDR2 FYNNEI. The CDR3 DNA is TGTGCCAGCAGTATCCAGGGGTGGGAGACCCAGTACTTC. Residues: CASSIQGWETQYF. The full variable domain, its missing parts supplied by reference TRBV2 and TRBJ2-5, is EPEVTQTPSHQVTQMGQEVILRCVPISNHLYFYWYRQILGQKVEFLVSFYNNEISEKSEIFDDQFSVERPDGSNFTLKIRSTKLEDSAMYFCASSIQGWETQYFGPGTRLLVL.

V is TRBV18 and J is TRBJ2-5, with TRBD1 matching 8 bases. The CDR3 has 17 residues. The V and J ends lost 1 base and 9 bases, in that order; junction bases with no gene match: 16. CDR1 and CDR2 (germline): KGHSH, LQKENI. The CDR3 region is CASSPQGTGSSQAAQYF. CDR3 DNA sequence: TGTGCCAGCTCACCACAGGGGACAGGTTCCTCGCAGGCGGCCCAGTACTTC. The full variable domain, its missing parts supplied by reference TRBV18 and TRBJ2-5, is NAGVMQNPRHLVRRRGQEARLRCSPMKGHSHVYWYRQLPEEGLKFMVYLQKENIIDESGMPKERFSAEFPKEGPSILRIQQVVRGDSAAYFCASSPQGTGSSQAAQYFGPGTRLLVL.

The genes are TRBV7-8 and TRBJ2-3; D is uncertain. The ends were cut back, 7 bases at V and 3 bases at J, with 5 bases in the middle. The CDR3 contains 11 residues. From germline, CDR1 is SGHVS and CDR2 FQNEAQ. The CDR3 loop is CASTSTDTQYF. CDR3 nucleotide sequence: TGTGCCAGCACGTCGACAGATACGCAGTATTTT.

This clone came up a few times. This chain links TRBV6-1 with TRBJ1-6; D gene ambiguous. The CDR3 sequence is 15 residues long. V was clipped by 8 bases and J by 4 bases, with 15 bases between them. Germline V gene sequence: CDR1 MNHNS, CDR2 SASEGT. The CDR3: CASEGRAAYNSPLHF. CDR3 bases: TGTGCCAGCGAGGGTAGGGCAGCTTATAATTCACCCCTCCACTTT.

The chain joins TRBV25-1 to TRBJ1-3; unclear D gene. Trimming removed 3 bases at V and 5 bases at J, with 11 bases between. The CDR3 contains 14 residues. The germline V gene encodes CDR1 MGHDK and CDR2 SYGVNS. This CDR3 reads CASSEVSGRNTIYF. In DNA form, the CDR3 reads TGTGCCAGCAGTGAGGTGTCTGGGAGAAACACCATATATTTT.

The chain links TRBV25-1 to TRBJ1-1; 10 bases match TRBD1. Germline CDR1 MGHDK, CDR2 SYGVNS. This CDR3 spans 15 amino acids. V was clipped by 5 bases and J by 5 bases; unmatched bases: 8. The CDR3 DNA reads as TGTGCCAGCAGTTATCCGGGACAGGGGATAACTGAAGCTTTCTTT. Protein: CASSYPGQGITEAFF.